This TCR beta chain derives from a study of blood T cell repertoires in COVID-19. Study-level background: Spain, Italy and the United States supplied samples that represented acute and convalescent COVID-19. PBMCs, B-cell-depleted T cells, or T cells provided the cDNA or gDNA that made up the material.

This CDR3 comprises 16 residues. The V and J ends lost 5 bases and 4 bases, in that order; junction bases with no gene match: 10. Germline CDR1 is SGHVS and CDR2 is FQNEAQ. Under the authors' procedure: Using reference gene primer amplification, nucleated cell counts were estimated. Method: immunoSEQ multiplex PCR; TCRdb's copy keeps in-frame clones and lacks some. V, J and clone size are those of that table, while D and trimming were read from the DNA. The table shows approximately 80,000 clones, with 77% occurring only once. The sample taken for sequencing was peripheral blood. This chain connects TRBV7-8 to TRBJ2-7; 11 bases line up with TRBD2. This TCR came from a human donor in a cohort sampled during active COVID-19. This CDR3 is CASSRNGASGRYEQYF. CDR3 sequence (DNA): TGTGCCAGCAGCCGCAATGGGGCTAGCGGGAGGTACGAGCAGTACTTC.